The clone carrying this TCR beta chain has a count of ten or more. Both iRepertoire HTBI primers and Arm-PCR of CDR3 regions were used to build the TCR beta libraries. TCRdb used MiXCR to reprocess the multiplex PCR reads, holding one entry per CDR3 protein. The repertoire consists of 450,000 to 600,000 distinct CDR3 sequences, with 15% to 20% occurring once and the leading ten covering 12%. CDR1 is GTSNPN and CDR2 is SVGIG in the germline V gene (reference sequence). The CDR3 runs 12 residues. V lost 4 bases, J lost 6 bases, and 12 bases lay in between. The data are from a study of regulatory T cells in long-lasting Graves disease. Time point of the sample: newly diagnosed GD, antithyroid drugs for less than 3 months. There was RNA extracted from PBMCs, and the TCR library was made from it. These data also featured in a second study, about T cells in Graves' hyperthyroidism and ophthalmopathy. As that report states: Lactation, pregnancy, other autoimmune disease or uncontrolled infection excluded patients.

This clonotype was obtained from a middle-aged man with Graves disease. The sequenced sample was peripheral blood mononuclear cells (PBMCs), obtained at new diagnosis, from a patient treated with antithyroid drugs. The chain is built from TRBV30 and TRBJ1-1; the D is unclear. CDR3 DNA: TGTGCCTGGATTGCGCGTGGGGCTGAAGCTTTCTTT. The encoded protein is CAWIARGAEAFF. Supplemented by reference TRBV30 and TRBJ1-1, the full variable domain reads SQTIHQWPATLVQPVGSPLSLECTVEGTSNPNLYWYRQAAGRGLQLLFYSVGIGQISSEVPQNLSASRPQDRQFILSSKKLLLSDSGFYLCAWIARGAEAFFGQGTRLTVV.